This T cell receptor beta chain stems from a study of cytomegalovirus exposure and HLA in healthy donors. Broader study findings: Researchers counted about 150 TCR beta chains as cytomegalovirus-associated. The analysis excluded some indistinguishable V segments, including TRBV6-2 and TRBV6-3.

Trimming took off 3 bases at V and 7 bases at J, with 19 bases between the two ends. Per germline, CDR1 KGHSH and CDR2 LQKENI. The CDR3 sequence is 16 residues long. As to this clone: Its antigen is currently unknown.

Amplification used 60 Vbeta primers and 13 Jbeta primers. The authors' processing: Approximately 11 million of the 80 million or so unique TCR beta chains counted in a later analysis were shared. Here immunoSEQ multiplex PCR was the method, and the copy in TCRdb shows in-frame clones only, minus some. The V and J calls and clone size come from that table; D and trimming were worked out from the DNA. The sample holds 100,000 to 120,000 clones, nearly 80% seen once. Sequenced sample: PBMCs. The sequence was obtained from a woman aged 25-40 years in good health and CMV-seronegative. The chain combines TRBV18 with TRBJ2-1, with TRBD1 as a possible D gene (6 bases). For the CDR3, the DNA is TGTGCCAGCTCACCCCCTCCCGTTTGGGGGCGGAATGAGCAGTTCTTC. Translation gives CASSPPPVWGRNEQFF.